This T cell receptor (beta chain) comes out of a study of blood T cell repertoires in COVID-19. Across the whole study: Both acute and convalescent COVID-19 samples were obtained from the United States, Italy and Spain. PBMCs, B-cell-depleted T cells, or T cells were the source of the cDNA or gDNA that made up the material.

Repertoires were generated with immunoSEQ multiplex PCR, while TCRdb's copy carries only in-frame clones and drops some. The sample carries approximately 150,000 clones, 80% to 90% recorded once. The CDR3 spans 13 residues. The ends were cut back, 4 bases at V and 0 bases at J, with 7 bases in the middle. Germline CDR1 SQVTM, CDR2 ANQGSEA. The cohort comprised adults aged about 18 to 90 years residing in approximately 25 US areas. V gene TRBV29-1 combines with J gene TRBJ1-3; D is ambiguous. Source material: PBMCs or T cells enriched from blood (not recorded which). The TCR originated in a man aged 40-49 years with acute COVID-19. The CDR3 DNA is TGCAGCGTTGTGGAGAGCTCTGGAAACACCATATATTTT. This gives the protein CSVVESSGNTIYF.